Each of the 9 T cell receptor beta chains below was sequenced from the same sample in a study of tumor and adjacent non-tumor tissue in lung cancer. RNA was extracted from bulk tissue without any cell sorting. A modified ARM-PCR protocol with three rounds of nested PCR amplified TCRbeta. From the multiplex PCR reads, TCRdb called clonotypes with MiXCR, one entry per CDR3 protein. The repertoire holds 120,000 or so distinct CDR3 sequences, about 80% seen once, with 20% to 25% in the top ten. Sequencing was performed on lung tumor tissue. The source is a man in his sixties or seventies with non-small cell lung cancer.

This clonotype was detected only once. Compared with germline, one end of the junction differs, possibly owing to a read error. This rearrangement joins TRBV7-8 to TRBJ1-1; 12 bases fit TRBD1. The length of the CDR3 is 17 residues. Germline V CDR1 and CDR2: SGHVS, FQNEAQ. CDR3 protein: CPSSPRDRGHGNTKAFF. The CDR3 DNA sequence: TGTCCCAGCAGCCCGCGGGACAGGGGGCACGGGAACACTAAAGCTTTCTTT.

This chain joins TRBV11-3 and TRBJ2-5; D is undetermined. The CDR3 is 9 amino acids. Germline loops: CDR1 SGHNT, CDR2 YENEEA. CDR3 coding DNA: TGTCCCCAGCCAATGGGACAGTACTTC. It yields the protein CPQPMGQYF.

Regarding this clonotype: Possible read error: a much larger clone is one base away. CDR3 sequence reads: CASSPGMGDEQYF. The DNA of the CDR3 is TGTGCCAGCAGTCCCGGGATGGGCGACGAGCAGTACTTC. V and J are TRBV28 and TRBJ2-7; D is possibly TRBD2 (5 bases). This CDR3 is 13 amino acids long. CDR1 is MDHEN and CDR2 is SYDVKM in the germline V gene. V lost 5 bases to trimming and J lost 5 bases, with 13 bases between them.

The chain recombines TRBV10-2 with TRBJ2-1; D is perhaps TRBD1 (5 bases). Per germline, CDR1 WSHSY and CDR2 SAAADI. The CDR3 has 15 residues. With 7 bases removed from V and 8 bases from J, the gap between germline ends came to 21 bases. This CDR3 reads CASMSQGTSSHEQFF. CDR3 nucleotide sequence: TGCGCCAGCATGTCCCAGGGAACCTCTTCTCATGAGCAGTTCTTC.

The V gene is TRBV5-5, the J gene TRBJ1-3, with 10 bases identical to TRBD1. Germline CDR1 and CDR2: SGHKS and YYEKEE (reference sequence). This CDR3 comprises 17 residues. V was clipped by 4 bases and J by 4 bases; unmatched bases: 11. The CDR3 coding sequence is TGTGCCAGCAGCACCTGGACAGGGGGTTCGGCGGGAAACACCATATATTTT. It translates to CASSTWTGGSAGNTIYF.

A remark on this clonotype: The junction and the germline gene differ at one end; a read error may be behind it. The chain has TRBV5-6 and TRBJ2-7; TRBD1 or TRBD2 may be the D gene (5 bases each). The germline CDR1 and CDR2 sequences are SGHDT and YYEEEE. CDR3 length: 14 residues. The DNA of the CDR3 is TGTGCCAGCAGCTACGGACATGGGACCTACGAGGAGTACTTC. It encodes CASSYGHGTYEEYF.

This sequence joins TRBV20-1 and TRBJ2-2; D ambiguous. The CDR3 sequence is 15 residues long. CDR1 is DFQATT, CDR2 SNEGSKA, per germline (reference sequence). The ends were cut back, 1 base at V and 4 bases at J, with 13 bases in the middle. The CDR3 sequence: CSARGGDTVTGELFF. The CDR3 DNA reads as TGCAGTGCTAGAGGGGGTGACACCGTCACCGGGGAGCTGTTTTTT.

The chain employs TRBV20-1 and TRBJ2-2; D tentatively reads TRBD1 or TRBD2 (5 bases each). The CDR3 is made up of 15 amino acids. V lost 5 bases and J lost 4, with 17 bases in between. Germline CDR1 is DFQATT and CDR2 is SNEGSKA (reference sequence). The CDR3 loop is CSAPHEGRVTGELFF. CDR3 nucleotides: TGCAGTGCTCCCCATGAGGGGCGAGTCACCGGGGAGCTGTTTTTT.

This clonotype has just one count. At one end the junction does not follow the germline gene, possibly because of a read error. The chain has TRBV4-2 and TRBJ2-7; 8 nucleotides align to TRBD1. CDR1 LGHNA and CDR2 YNFKEQ come from the germline V gene. The CDR3 totals 14 residues. In DNA form, the CDR3 reads TGTGCTAGCAGCCAAGGACAGGGTCTCCAAGAGCAGTACTTC. Its protein is CASSQGQGLQEQYF.